What follows are 2 T cell receptor beta chains derived from one specimen sequenced in a study of T cell responses to AZD1222 COVID-19 vaccine. Method: immunoSEQ multiplex PCR; TCRdb's copy keeps in-frame clones and lacks some. The sample contains around 140,000 clones, over 90% of which appear only once. The input for sequencing was peripheral blood, taken on day 0 of AZD1222 vaccination. The receptors stem from an adult in good health.

The chain combines TRBV6-5 with TRBJ1-5; D may be TRBD1 (6 bases). The CDR3 has 15 residues. Germline values: CDR1 MNHEY, CDR2 SVGAGI. Trimming removed 6 bases at V and 2 bases at J, with 14 bases between. CDR3 in DNA: TGTGCCAGCAGCAAGGGGGTTGAAGGCAATCAGCCCCAGCATTTT. Translation: CASSKGVEGNQPQHF.

The chain links TRBV19 to TRBJ1-1; 8 positions agree with TRBD1. The germline V gene encodes CDR1 LNHDA and CDR2 SQIVND (reference sequence). Trimming took 5 bases from V and 1 from J; bases not matched to a gene: 3. The CDR3 covers 14 residues. The CDR3 spells CASSPTGENTEAFF. CDR3 DNA sequence: TGTGCCAGTAGTCCGACAGGGGAGAACACTGAAGCTTTCTTT.